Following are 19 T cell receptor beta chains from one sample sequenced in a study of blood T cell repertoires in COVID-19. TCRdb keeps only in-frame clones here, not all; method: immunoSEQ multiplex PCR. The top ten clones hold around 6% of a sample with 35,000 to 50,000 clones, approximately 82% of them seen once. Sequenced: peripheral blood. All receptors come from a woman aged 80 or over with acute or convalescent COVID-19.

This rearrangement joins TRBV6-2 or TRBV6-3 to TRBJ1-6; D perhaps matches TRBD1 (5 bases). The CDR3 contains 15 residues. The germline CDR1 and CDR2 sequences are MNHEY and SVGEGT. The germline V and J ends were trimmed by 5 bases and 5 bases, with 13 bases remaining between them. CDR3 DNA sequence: TGTGCCAGCAGTCCACGACAGCCCAATAATTCACCCCTCCACTTT. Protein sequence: CASSPRQPNNSPLHF.

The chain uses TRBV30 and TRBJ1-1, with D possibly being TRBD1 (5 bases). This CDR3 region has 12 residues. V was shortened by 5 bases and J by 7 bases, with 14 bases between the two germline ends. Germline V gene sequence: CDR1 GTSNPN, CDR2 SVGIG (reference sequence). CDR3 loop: CAWDSGRLEAFF. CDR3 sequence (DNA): TGTGCCTGGGACAGCGGGCGACTTGAAGCTTTCTTT.

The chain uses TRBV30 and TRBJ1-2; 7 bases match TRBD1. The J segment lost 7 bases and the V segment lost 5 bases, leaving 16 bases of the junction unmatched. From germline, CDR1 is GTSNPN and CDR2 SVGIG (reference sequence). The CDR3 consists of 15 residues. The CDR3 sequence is CAWLGDRGPGAGYTF. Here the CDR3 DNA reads TGTGCCTGGCTGGGGGATAGGGGGCCTGGCGCTGGCTACACCTTC.

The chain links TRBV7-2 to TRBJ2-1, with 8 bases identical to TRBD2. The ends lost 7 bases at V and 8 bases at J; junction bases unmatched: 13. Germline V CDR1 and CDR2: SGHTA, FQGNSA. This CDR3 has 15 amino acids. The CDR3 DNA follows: TGTGCCAGCACCTCCTACGAGCGGGGGCCGGATGAGCAGTTCTTC. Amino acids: CASTSYERGPDEQFF.

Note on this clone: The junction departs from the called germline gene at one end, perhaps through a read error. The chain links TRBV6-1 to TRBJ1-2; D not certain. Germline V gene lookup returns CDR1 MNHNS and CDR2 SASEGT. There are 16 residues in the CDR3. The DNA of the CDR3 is TGTGCCAGCAGTGAAGAGCTGTCAGGTTCTAACTGTGGCTACACCTTC. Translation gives CASSEELSGSNCGYTF.

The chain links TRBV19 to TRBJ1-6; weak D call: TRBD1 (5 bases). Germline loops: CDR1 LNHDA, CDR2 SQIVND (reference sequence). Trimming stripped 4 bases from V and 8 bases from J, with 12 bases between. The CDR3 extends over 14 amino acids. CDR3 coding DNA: TGTGCCAGTAGTACTCAGGGAGGACATTCACCCCTCCACTTT. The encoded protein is CASSTQGGHSPLHF.

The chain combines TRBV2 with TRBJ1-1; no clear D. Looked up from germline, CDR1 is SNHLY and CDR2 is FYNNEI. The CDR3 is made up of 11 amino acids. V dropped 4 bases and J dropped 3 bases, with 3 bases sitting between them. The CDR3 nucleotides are TGTGCCAGCAGTGTAGACACTGAAGCTTTCTTT. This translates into CASSVDTEAFF.

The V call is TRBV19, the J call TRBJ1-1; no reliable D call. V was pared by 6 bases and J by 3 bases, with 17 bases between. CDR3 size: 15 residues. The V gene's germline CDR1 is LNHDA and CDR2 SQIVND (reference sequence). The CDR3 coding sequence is TGTGCCAGTAGCTTAGGAGGACCCGTGGACACTGAAGCTTTCTTT. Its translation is CASSLGGPVDTEAFF.

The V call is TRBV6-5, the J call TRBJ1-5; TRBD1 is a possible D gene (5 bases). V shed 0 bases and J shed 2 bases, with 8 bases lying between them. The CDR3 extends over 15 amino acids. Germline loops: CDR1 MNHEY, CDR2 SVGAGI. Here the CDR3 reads CASSYSGQGNQPQHF. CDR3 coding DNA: TGTGCCAGCAGTTACTCGGGGCAGGGCAATCAGCCCCAGCATTTT.

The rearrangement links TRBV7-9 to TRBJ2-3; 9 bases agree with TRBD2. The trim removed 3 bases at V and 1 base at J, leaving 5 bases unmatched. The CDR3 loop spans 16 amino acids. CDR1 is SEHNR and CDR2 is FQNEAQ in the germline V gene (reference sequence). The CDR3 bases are TGTGCCAGCAGCTTTTTCCGCGGGGGGGGCACAGATACGCAGTATTTT. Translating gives CASSFFRGGGTDTQYF. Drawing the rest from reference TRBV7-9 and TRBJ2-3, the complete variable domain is DTGVSQNPRHKITKRGQNVTFRCDPISEHNRLYWYRQTLGQGPEFLTYFQNEAQLEKSRLLSDRFSAERPKGSFSTLEIQRTEQGDSAMYLCASSFFRGGGTDTQYFGPGTRLTVL.

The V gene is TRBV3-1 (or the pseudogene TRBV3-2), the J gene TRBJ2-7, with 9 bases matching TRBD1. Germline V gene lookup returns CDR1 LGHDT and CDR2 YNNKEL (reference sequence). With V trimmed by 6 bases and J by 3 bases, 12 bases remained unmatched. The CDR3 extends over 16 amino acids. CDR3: CASSAARGTGIYEQYF. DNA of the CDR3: TGTGCCAGCAGTGCCGCCAGGGGGACAGGGATCTACGAGCAGTACTTC.

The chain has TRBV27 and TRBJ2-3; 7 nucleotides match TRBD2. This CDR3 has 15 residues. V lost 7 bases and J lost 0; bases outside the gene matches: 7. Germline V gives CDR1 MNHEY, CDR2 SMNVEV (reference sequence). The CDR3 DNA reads TGTGCCAGCATGTTAGCGGGCTCTAGCACAGATACGCAGTATTTT. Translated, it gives CASMLAGSSTDTQYF.

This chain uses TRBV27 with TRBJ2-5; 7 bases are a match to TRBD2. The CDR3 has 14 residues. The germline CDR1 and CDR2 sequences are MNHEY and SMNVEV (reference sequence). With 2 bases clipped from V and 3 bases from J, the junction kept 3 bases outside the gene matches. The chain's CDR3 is CASSLAGEKETQYF. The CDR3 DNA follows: TGTGCCAGCAGTTTAGCGGGGGAGAAAGAGACCCAGTACTTC.

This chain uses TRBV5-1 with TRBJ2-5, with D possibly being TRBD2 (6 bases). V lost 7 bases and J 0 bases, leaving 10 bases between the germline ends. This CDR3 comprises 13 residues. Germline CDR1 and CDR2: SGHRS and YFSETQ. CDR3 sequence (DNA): TGCGCCAGCCGGGGGACCAACCAAGAGACCCAGTACTTC. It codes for CASRGTNQETQYF. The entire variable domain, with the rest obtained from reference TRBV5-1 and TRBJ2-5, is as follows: KAGVTQTPRYLIKTRGQQVTLSCSPISGHRSVSWYQQTPGQGLQFLFEYFSETQRNKGNFPGRFSGRQFSNSRSEMNVSTLELGDSALYLCASRGTNQETQYFGPGTRLLVL.

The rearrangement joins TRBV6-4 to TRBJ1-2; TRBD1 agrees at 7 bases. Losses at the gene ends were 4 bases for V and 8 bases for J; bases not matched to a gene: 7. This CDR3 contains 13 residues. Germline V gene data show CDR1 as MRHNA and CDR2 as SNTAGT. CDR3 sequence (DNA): TGTGCCAGCAGTGGCGACAGGGTTGGAGGCTACACCTTC. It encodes CASSGDRVGGYTF.

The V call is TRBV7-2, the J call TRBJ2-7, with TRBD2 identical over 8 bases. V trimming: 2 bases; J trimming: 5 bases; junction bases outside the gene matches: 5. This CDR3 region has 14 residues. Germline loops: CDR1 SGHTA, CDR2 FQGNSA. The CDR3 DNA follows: TGTGCCAGCAGCTTATCGACTAGCGTCCACGAGCAGTACTTC. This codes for CASSLSTSVHEQYF.

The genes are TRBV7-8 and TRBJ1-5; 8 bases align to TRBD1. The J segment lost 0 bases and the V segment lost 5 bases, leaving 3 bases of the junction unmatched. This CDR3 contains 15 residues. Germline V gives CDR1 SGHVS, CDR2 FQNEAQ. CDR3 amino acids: CASSPQGDSNQPQHF. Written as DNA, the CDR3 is TGTGCCAGCAGCCCACAGGGGGATAGCAATCAGCCCCAGCATTTT.

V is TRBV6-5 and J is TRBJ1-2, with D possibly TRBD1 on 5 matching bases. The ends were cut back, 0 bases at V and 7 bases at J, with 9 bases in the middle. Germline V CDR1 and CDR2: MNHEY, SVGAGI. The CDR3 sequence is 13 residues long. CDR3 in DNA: TGTGCCAGCAGTTACTCCCCCGGGGGTGGCTACACCTTC. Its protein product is CASSYSPGGGYTF.

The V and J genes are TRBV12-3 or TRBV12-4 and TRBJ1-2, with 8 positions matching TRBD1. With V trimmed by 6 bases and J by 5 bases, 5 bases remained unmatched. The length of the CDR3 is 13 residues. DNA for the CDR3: TGTGCCAGCAGCGACAGGGGACGGTATGGCTACACCTTC. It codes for CASSDRGRYGYTF.